Shown below are 10 T cell receptor beta chains from a single sample sequenced in a study of blood T cell repertoires in COVID-19. The data were produced by immunoSEQ multiplex PCR, yet TCRdb's version contains in-frame clones alone and is incomplete. The sample lists about 320,000 clones; under 90% were seen once. The sequenced sample was peripheral blood. The receptors were sampled from a woman in her 30s with COVID-19, enrolled during active disease.

V is TRBV2 and J is TRBJ2-3; D is undetermined. CDR1 SNHLY and CDR2 FYNNEI come from the germline V gene. This CDR3 has 14 amino acids. V lost 7 bases to trimming and J lost 4 bases, with 15 bases between them. The CDR3 loop reads CASKASLRADTQYF. CDR3 DNA sequence: TGTGCCAGCAAGGCTTCTTTACGGGCAGATACGCAGTATTTT.

The chain combines TRBV7-2 with TRBJ2-1; possible D gene TRBD2, 6 bases. CDR3 length equals 15 residues. Per the germline V gene, CDR1 is SGHTA and CDR2 is FQGNSA. V was pared by 6 bases and J by 7 bases, with 19 bases between. The CDR3 region is CASSWRAGGLNEQFF. The CDR3 DNA sequence: TGTGCCAGCAGTTGGAGGGCGGGTGGGCTGAATGAGCAGTTCTTC. Filled out from reference TRBV7-2 and TRBJ2-1, the complete variable domain reads GAGVSQSPSNKVTEKGKDVELRCDPISGHTALYWYRQSLGQGLEFLIYFQGNSAPDKSGLPSDRFSAERTGGSVSTLTIQRTQQEDSAVYLCASSWRAGGLNEQFFGPGTRLTVL.

This chain connects TRBV5-1 to TRBJ1-1, with TRBD1 matching 7 bases. From germline, CDR1 is SGHRS and CDR2 YFSETQ. This CDR3 region has 15 residues. V dropped 5 bases and J dropped 3; count of bases not matched to a gene: 10. The CDR3 protein is CASRQTGIRDTEAFF. The CDR3 coding sequence is TGCGCCAGCAGACAGACAGGGATTAGGGACACTGAAGCTTTCTTT.

This sequence joins TRBV5-1 and TRBJ2-1; 11 bases line up with TRBD2. CDR1 and CDR2 (germline): SGHRS, YFSETQ. Unmatched junction bases numbered 7, after V lost 0 bases and J lost 8 bases. The CDR3 is made up of 16 amino acids. The DNA of the CDR3 is TGCGCCAGCAGCTTGGAGGTAGCGGGGGGGCTCGATGAGCAGTTCTTC. This translates into CASSLEVAGGLDEQFF.

This chain joins TRBV9 and TRBJ1-1; unclear D gene. CDR3 size: 12 residues. V lost 0 bases, J lost 4 bases, and 4 bases lay in between. Germline V lookup: CDR1 SGDLS, CDR2 YYNGEE. The CDR3 DNA reads TGTGCCAGCAGCGTAGACGGCACTGAAGCTTTCTTT. Translated, it gives CASSVDGTEAFF.

The rearrangement links TRBV9 to TRBJ2-7, with 7 bases identical to TRBD1. Germline trimming cut 4 bases from V and 6 bases from J; bases unmatched to any gene: 10. Germline CDR1 is SGDLS and CDR2 is YYNGEE. The CDR3 consists of 14 residues. CDR3 bases: TGTGCCAGCAGCATATCGACAGGGCCTGGCGAGCAGTACTTC. Translating it yields CASSISTGPGEQYF.

The chain couples TRBV18 to TRBJ1-4, with a tentative D call TRBD1 (5 bases). In germline, CDR1 is KGHSH, CDR2 LQKENI. V gave up 0 bases and J gave up 6 bases, with 11 bases separating them. This CDR3 has 15 amino acids. The CDR3 DNA sequence: TGTGCCAGCTCACCACCGCCAGGGCCGGATGAAAAACTGTTTTTT. Encoded protein: CASSPPPGPDEKLFF.

Remarks on this clone: The junction does not match germline at one end; this may be a read error. V gene TRBV23-1 combines with J gene TRBJ1-1; no firm D call. TRBV23-1 is an ORF, and what it does is uncertain. The CDR3 length is 15 residues. The CDR3 bases are TGCGCCAGTAGTCGTCCTCGGCGGTTGAACACTGAAGCTTTCTTT. This gives the protein CASSRPRRLNTEAFF.

This chain uses TRBV4-1 with TRBJ2-7, with 7 bases lining up with TRBD2. From germline, CDR1 is MGHRA and CDR2 YSYEKL. The CDR3 length is 15 residues. The V segment lost 3 bases and the J segment 7 bases; nucleotides outside the gene matches: 12. The CDR3 DNA follows: TGCGCCAGCAGCCAGGCGGGACGGAGGGGAGGGGAGCAGTACTTC. It encodes CASSQAGRRGGEQYF.

The J gene is TRBJ2-1, the V gene TRBV18; 7 bases fit TRBD2. V gave up 2 bases and J gave up 2 bases; unmatched junction bases: 3. The CDR3 has 15 residues. The germline CDR1 and CDR2 sequences are KGHSH and LQKENI. The CDR3 sequence: CASSPFGGAYNEQFF. In DNA form, the CDR3 reads TGTGCCAGCTCACCATTTGGGGGGGCCTACAATGAGCAGTTCTTC.